The 30 T cell receptor beta chains reported below all come from one sample, sequenced in a study of cytotoxic CD8 clonotypes in ibrutinib-treated CLL. Sequencing was performed with immunoSEQ multiplex PCR; in TCRdb, only in-frame clones are kept and a portion is missing. The sample holds about 140,000 clones; over 75% are singletons and the top ten take 7.6%. The material was PBMCs, obtained after 36 months of ibrutinib treatment. The receptors stem from a human donor with chronic lymphocytic leukemia.

This clone was seen a handful of times. The rearrangement uses TRBV10-1 and TRBJ2-1; 12 nucleotides match TRBD1. Germline loops: CDR1 WNHNN, CDR2 SYGVQD (reference sequence). This CDR3 has 15 amino acids. After removal of 8 bases from V and 8 bases from J, the junction contained 10 bases not matched to a gene. The CDR3 DNA sequence: TGCGCCAGCCAAAATGCGGGACAGGGGGCCTATGAGCAGTTCTTC. Translating it yields CASQNAGQGAYEQFF.

The chain carries TRBV6-6 and TRBJ1-2, with D possibly matching TRBD1 (5 bases). V lost 6 bases and J 3 bases, leaving 11 bases between the germline ends. This CDR3 contains 13 residues. Germline V gives CDR1 MNHNY, CDR2 SVGAGI (reference sequence). The DNA for the CDR3 is TGTGCCAGCAGCCGGGACGGAGACTATGGCTACACCTTC. It is translated as CASSRDGDYGYTF.

J is TRBJ1-6 and V is TRBV2; D not resolved. Trimming removed 7 bases at V and 0 bases at J, with 10 bases between. Germline V lookup: CDR1 SNHLY, CDR2 FYNNEI. The CDR3 sequence is 15 residues long. CDR3: CASTQASSYNSPLHF. In DNA form, the CDR3 reads TGTGCCAGCACACAAGCAAGCTCCTATAATTCACCCCTCCACTTT.

This chain connects TRBV30 to TRBJ1-2; weak D call: TRBD1 (5 bases). V was shortened by 7 bases and J by 6 bases, with 12 bases between the two germline ends. CDR3 size: 11 residues. The germline CDR1 and CDR2 sequences are GTSNPN and SVGIG (reference sequence). The CDR3 loop reads CAFPGIDGYTF. CDR3 nucleotide sequence: TGTGCCTTCCCAGGGATCGATGGCTACACCTTC.

V and J are TRBV2 and TRBJ2-7; D is unresolved. The germline V gene has CDR1 SNHLY and CDR2 FYNNEI. This CDR3 is 15 amino acids long. Trimming shortened V by 3 bases and J by 2 bases, and 14 bases separated the two germline ends. CDR3 protein: CASSDPASITYEQYF. In nucleotides, the CDR3 is TGTGCCAGCAGTGACCCGGCCTCAATAACCTACGAGCAGTACTTC.

V is TRBV28 and J is TRBJ1-2; 9 bases are shared with TRBD1. The V gene's germline CDR1 is MDHEN and CDR2 SYDVKM. With V trimmed by 3 bases and J by 2 bases, 7 bases remained unmatched. This CDR3 is 16 amino acids long. The CDR3 region is CASSFSPGQGNYGYTF. CDR3 sequence (DNA): TGTGCCAGCAGTTTCTCACCGGGACAGGGAAACTATGGCTACACCTTC.

J is TRBJ1-2 and V is TRBV6-5; D gene uncertain. Germline CDR1 reads MNHEY; CDR2 reads SVGAGI. The germline V and J ends were trimmed by 0 bases and 7 bases, with 6 bases remaining between them. The CDR3 is 12 amino acids. The CDR3: CASSYSPGGYTF. In DNA, the CDR3 is TGTGCCAGCAGTTACTCTCCGGGTGGCTACACCTTC.

The chain is built from TRBV5-1 and TRBJ2-3; the match to TRBD2 covers 10 bases. The CDR3 has 17 amino acids. After removal of 0 bases from V and 2 bases from J, the junction contained 6 bases not matched to a gene. CDR1 and CDR2 (germline): SGHRS, YFSETQ. The CDR3 DNA follows: TGCGCCAGCAGCTTGGTACCTAGCGGGAGTTTCACAGATACGCAGTATTTT. Translation: CASSLVPSGSFTDTQYF. Drawing the rest from reference TRBV5-1 and TRBJ2-3, the complete variable domain is KAGVTQTPRYLIKTRGQQVTLSCSPISGHRSVSWYQQTPGQGLQFLFEYFSETQRNKGNFPGRFSGRQFSNSRSEMNVSTLELGDSALYLCASSLVPSGSFTDTQYFGPGTRLTVL.

The gene calls are TRBV15 and TRBJ2-7, with TRBD1 identical over 7 bases. V shed 6 bases and J 1 base; nucleotides not matched to a gene: 3. This CDR3 is built from 13 residues. Germline V gives CDR1 LNHNV, CDR2 YYDKDF (reference sequence). The CDR3 DNA follows: TGTGCCACCAGGAAGGACAGGTCCTACGAGCAGTACTTC. Translating it yields CATRKDRSYEQYF.

V usage is TRBV29-1 and J usage is TRBJ1-5; D remains ambiguous. This CDR3 contains 12 residues. V was trimmed by 6 bases and J by 5 bases, leaving 11 bases between them. Looked up from germline, CDR1 is SQVTM and CDR2 is ANQGSEA. The CDR3 sequence: CSVIGGDQPQHF. The CDR3 coding sequence is TGCAGCGTGATCGGTGGGGATCAGCCCCAGCATTTT.

The V call is TRBV6-1, the J call TRBJ1-5; TRBD1 matches at 8 bases. Trimming cost V 4 bases and J 2 bases; bases outside gene matches: 10. This CDR3 is 17 amino acids long. Germline values: CDR1 MNHNS, CDR2 SASEGT. Here the CDR3 DNA reads TGTGCCAGCAGTGTGGACAGGGTCAACCGGGGCAATCAGCCCCAGCATTTT. It codes for CASSVDRVNRGNQPQHF.

This clone was seen once. V is TRBV18 and J is TRBJ1-1; the D is unclear. Trimming cost V 6 bases and J 2 bases, with 7 bases left between them. CDR1 is KGHSH, CDR2 LQKENI, per germline. This CDR3 has 12 amino acids. The CDR3: CASSAANTEAFF. The DNA for the CDR3 is TGTGCCAGCTCGGCGGCTAACACTGAAGCTTTCTTT.

J is TRBJ2-7 and V is TRBV11-2, with D possibly being TRBD1 (5 bases). CDR1 SGHAT and CDR2 FQNNGV come from the germline V gene. Trimming took 3 bases from V and 0 from J, leaving 12 bases between them. The CDR3 has 15 residues. CDR3 coding DNA: TGTGCCAGCAGCTTGCCCTGGGGCTACTCCTACGAGCAGTACTTC. Translating gives CASSLPWGYSYEQYF. The full variable domain, in which reference TRBV11-2 and TRBJ2-7 provide the parts outside the CDR3, is EAGVAQSPRYKIIEKRQSVAFWCNPISGHATLYWYQQILGQGPKLLIQFQNNGVVDDSQLPKDRFSAERLKGVDSTLKIQPAKLEDSAVYLCASSLPWGYSYEQYFGPGTRLTVT.

The chain uses TRBV2 and TRBJ2-7; D gene uncertain. V was cut by 4 bases and J by 7 bases, with 5 bases left in between. The CDR3 has 10 amino acids. The germline V gene has CDR1 SNHLY and CDR2 FYNNEI. CDR3 bases: TGTGCCAGCAGTGGGCGGGAGCAGTACTTC. Protein product: CASSGREQYF.

The gene calls are TRBV30 and TRBJ2-6, with unresolved D. The CDR3 is 14 amino acids. Trimming removed 1 base at V and 4 bases at J, with 8 bases between. Germline assignment: CDR1 GTSNPN and CDR2 SVGIG (reference sequence). CDR3: CAWSEVVGANVLTF. In nucleotides, the CDR3 is TGTGCCTGGAGTGAAGTAGTCGGGGCCAACGTCCTGACTTTC.

The table lists this clone with a few counts. The chain uses TRBV5-1 and TRBJ2-3, with a tentative D call TRBD2 (6 bases). Deletions cut 4 bases from V and 3 bases from J, with 18 bases between. This CDR3 region has 16 residues. Germline V gene sequence: CDR1 SGHRS, CDR2 YFSETQ. DNA for the CDR3: TGCGCCAGCAGCACCGCGAGAAGCGGGCGAACAGATACGCAGTATTTT. It yields the protein CASSTARSGRTDTQYF.

The chain carries TRBV21-1 and TRBJ1-4; the table's D call, TRBD1, has no DNA check behind it. TRBV21-1 is recorded as a pseudogene. This CDR3 region has 17 residues. CDR3 in DNA: TGTGCCAGCAGCAGCCAAGACAGGGGGCTGGCTAATGAAAAACTGTTTTTT. Translating gives CASSSQDRGLANEKLFF.

CDR3 sequence reads: CASSEGRHEQFF. The CDR3 nucleotides are TGCGCCAGCAGTGAGGGTCGCCATGAGCAGTTCTTC. The chain recombines TRBV5-1 with TRBJ2-1; tentative D call: TRBD2 (5 bases). Germline V CDR1 and CDR2: SGHRS, YFSETQ. CDR3 length: 12 amino acids. V gave up 5 bases and J gave up 8 bases, with 11 bases separating them.

This chain joins TRBV2 and TRBJ1-5; D may be TRBD1 (6 bases). Trimming took off 3 bases at V and 1 base at J, with 13 bases between the two ends. The CDR3 extends over 16 amino acids. Germline CDR1 and CDR2: SNHLY and FYNNEI. DNA of the CDR3: TGTGCCAGCAGTGACGGGTCCAGGGGCAGCAATCAGCCCCAGCATTTT. Its translation: CASSDGSRGSNQPQHF.

V usage is TRBV5-1 and J usage is TRBJ2-3; D not certain. The CDR3 is 14 amino acids. Germline CDR1 reads SGHRS; CDR2 reads YFSETQ. V lost 0 bases, J lost 0 bases, and 5 bases lay in between. The CDR3 protein is CASSLAISTDTQYF. DNA of the CDR3: TGCGCCAGCAGCTTGGCAATTAGCACAGATACGCAGTATTTT.

The chain links TRBV30 to TRBJ2-7; D is ambiguous. Germline CDR1 is GTSNPN and CDR2 is SVGIG (reference sequence). This CDR3 is 11 amino acids long. Trimming took 7 bases from V and 3 from J, leaving 10 bases between them. DNA of the CDR3: TGTGCCTTCCAGACCTACTACGAGCAGTACTTC. As protein: CAFQTYYEQYF.

The rearrangement links TRBV5-1 to TRBJ2-7; D not resolved. The CDR3 runs to 12 residues. V shed 0 bases and J shed 5 bases, with 6 bases lying between them. CDR1 is SGHRS and CDR2 is YFSETQ in the germline V gene. The CDR3, as DNA: TGCGCCAGCAGCTTGGTAGACCACGAGCAGTACTTC. As protein: CASSLVDHEQYF.

This sequence joins TRBV9 and TRBJ1-3; D unresolved. The V gene lost 0 bases and the J gene lost 0 bases, with 10 bases spanning the gap. The CDR3 runs 16 residues. Germline assignment: CDR1 SGDLS and CDR2 YYNGEE. This chain's CDR3 is CASSVEAANSGNTIYF. The CDR3 DNA is TGTGCCAGCAGCGTAGAGGCAGCGAACTCTGGAAACACCATATATTTT.

The chain joins TRBV18 to TRBJ1-3; possible D gene TRBD1, 6 bases. This CDR3 is built from 15 residues. The V and J ends lost 4 bases and 4 bases respectively, with 14 bases between them. Germline CDR1 is KGHSH and CDR2 is LQKENI. CDR3 region: CASSRGQSVGNTIYF. CDR3 DNA: TGTGCCAGCTCACGAGGACAGTCGGTAGGAAACACCATATATTTT.

This rearrangement joins TRBV29-1 to TRBJ2-7; 9 bases are a match to TRBD1. After removal of 6 bases from V and 6 bases from J, the junction contained 12 bases not matched to a gene. This CDR3 has 14 residues. Germline V gene data show CDR1 as SQVTM and CDR2 as ANQGSEA. In DNA, the CDR3 is TGCAGCGTACTCCCCGGGACAGGGAAGGGCGAGCAGTACTTC. Translated: CSVLPGTGKGEQYF.

The rearrangement joins TRBV5-1 to TRBJ1-2, with 8 bases matching TRBD1. The CDR3 covers 14 residues. CDR1 is SGHRS and CDR2 is YFSETQ in the germline V gene. V lost 5 bases and J lost 4; bases outside the gene matches: 7. The CDR3 DNA reads TGCGCCAGCAGTTGGACAGGGCCCGGCTATGGCTACACCTTC. This gives the protein CASSWTGPGYGYTF.

The V call is TRBV30, the J call TRBJ1-2; D is perhaps TRBD1 (6 bases). This CDR3 has 17 amino acids. CDR1 and CDR2 from the germline V gene are GTSNPN and SVGIG (reference sequence). Trimming removed 4 bases at V and 0 bases at J, with 21 bases between. The CDR3 nucleotides are TGTGCCTGGAAAAGGATCAACCCCGACAGGCCTAACTATGGCTACACCTTC. It codes for CAWKRINPDRPNYGYTF.

The chain has TRBV28 and TRBJ2-7, with D maybe TRBD1 (5 bases). The CDR3 runs to 13 residues. Trimming removed 7 bases from V and 3 bases from J, with 13 bases in between. CDR1 is MDHEN, CDR2 SYDVKM, per germline. CDR3 DNA: TGTGCCAGCAACCTCCAGACAGTCTACGAGCAGTACTTC. Translation: CASNLQTVYEQYF.

This clone appeared a few times. The V and J genes are TRBV4-2 and TRBJ2-7, with D unclear. Germline lookup yields CDR1 LGHNA and CDR2 YNFKEQ. The CDR3 runs to 13 residues. V lost 0 bases, J lost 6 bases, and 9 bases lay in between. The CDR3 loop reads CASSQDWSVEQYF. As DNA, the CDR3 is TGTGCCAGCAGCCAAGATTGGAGCGTCGAGCAGTACTTC.

V is TRBV10-3 and J is TRBJ2-5; D is uncertain. The V end lost 10 bases, the J end lost 1 base, and 10 bases lay between the germline ends. CDR1 ENHRY and CDR2 SYGVKD come from the germline V gene. The CDR3 has 12 amino acids. CDR3 in DNA: TGTGCCACCTCAGAATTCCAAGAGACCCAGTACTTC. It codes for CATSEFQETQYF.